This T cell receptor beta chain was profiled in a study of CD8+ T cells in alopecia areata. The study's findings and limits: Tofacitinib yielded significantly lower scalp clonality and fewer expanded CD8+ clones among the top 100.

Treatment specified: oral pan-JAK inhibitor, 5-10 mg twice daily. A FACSAria was used to sort CD4+ and CD8+ T cells. These cells came from PBMCs. Extraction and reverse transcription of RNA yielded cDNA as the sequencing template. The method was immunoSEQ multiplex PCR; TCRdb's version includes in-frame clones alone and lacks a portion of them. This sample yields some 200,000 clones, of which around 60% are seen a single time; approximately 3.5% belongs to the top ten. Between the trimmed V and J ends, which lost 6 bases and 2 bases, there was a span of 12 bases. The CDR3 extends over 13 amino acids. The germline V gene encodes CDR1 SQVTM and CDR2 ANQGSEA. Worth noting for this clone: Its antigen is currently unknown.

The clonotype originates from a human donor with alopecia areata. The V gene is TRBV29-1, the J gene TRBJ2-3, with D perhaps matching TRBD2 (6 bases). The sample here was CD4+ T cells sorted from blood, taken at week 4, from a patient treated with tofacitinib. CDR3 sequence: CSVRDSYTDTQYF. The CDR3 region has the DNA TGCAGCGTCCGGGACTCTTACACAGATACGCAGTATTTT.